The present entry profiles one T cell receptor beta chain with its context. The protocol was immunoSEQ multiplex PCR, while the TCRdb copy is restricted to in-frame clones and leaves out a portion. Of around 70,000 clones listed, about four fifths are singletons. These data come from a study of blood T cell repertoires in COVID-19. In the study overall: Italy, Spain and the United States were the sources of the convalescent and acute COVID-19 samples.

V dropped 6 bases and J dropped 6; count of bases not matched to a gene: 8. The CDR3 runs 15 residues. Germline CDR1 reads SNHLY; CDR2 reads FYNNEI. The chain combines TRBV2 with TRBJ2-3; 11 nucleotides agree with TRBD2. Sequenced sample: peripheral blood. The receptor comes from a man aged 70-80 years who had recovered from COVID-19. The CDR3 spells CASRSTSGRGDTQYF. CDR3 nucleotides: TGTGCCAGCAGGAGCACTAGCGGGAGAGGGGATACGCAGTATTTT. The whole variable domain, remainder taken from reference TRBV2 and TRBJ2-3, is EPEVTQTPSHQVTQMGQEVILRCVPISNHLYFYWYRQILGQKVEFLVSFYNNEISEKSEIFDDQFSVERPDGSNFTLKIRSTKLEDSAMYFCASRSTSGRGDTQYFGPGTRLTVL.